The 31 T cell receptor beta chains below all came from one sample that was sequenced in a study of T cells in localized non-small cell lung cancer. Sequencing used immunoSEQ multiplex PCR; TCRdb keeps in-frame clones, though not all of them. The sample includes 45,000 to 55,000 clones, roughly 80% seen only once; the top ten take around a sixth. This specimen was peripheral blood, taken before any cancer treatment. The receptors were gathered from a man aged 35 to 69 with stage I squamous cell lung carcinoma.

This clone occurred a few times. The V gene is TRBV11-2, the J gene TRBJ1-2; possible D gene TRBD1, 6 bases. Trimming removed 5 bases from V and 3 bases from J, with 10 bases in between. Germline V gene sequence: CDR1 SGHAT, CDR2 FQNNGV. This CDR3 contains 13 residues. The CDR3 sequence is CASSRQEDYGYTF. As DNA, the CDR3 is TGTGCCAGCAGCCGACAGGAAGACTATGGCTACACCTTC.

This chain joins TRBV11-1 and TRBJ1-1, with D possibly TRBD1 on 6 matching bases. Trimming removed 6 bases from V and 7 bases from J, with 12 bases in between. This CDR3 contains 12 residues. Per germline, CDR1 SGHAT and CDR2 FQDESV (reference sequence). The CDR3: CASSYRTVEAFF. CDR3 sequence (DNA): TGTGCCAGCAGTTATCGGACAGTTGAAGCTTTCTTT.

This rearrangement joins TRBV5-1 to TRBJ2-3, with 9 nucleotides matching TRBD1. Germline loops: CDR1 SGHRS, CDR2 YFSETQ. With V trimmed by 2 bases and J by 4 bases, 2 bases remained unmatched. The CDR3 spans 14 residues. CDR3 bases: TGCGCCAGCAGCTTTACAGGGGGCGCAGATACGCAGTATTTT. This encodes CASSFTGGADTQYF.

The chain employs TRBV5-4 and TRBJ2-1; 13 nucleotides match TRBD2. Unmatched junction bases numbered 5, after V lost 5 bases and J lost 6 bases. Germline-derived CDR1 and CDR2 are SGHNT and YYREEE (reference sequence). The CDR3 has 15 residues. CDR3 loop: CASRLGTSGVNEQFF. DNA of the CDR3: TGTGCCAGCAGACTAGGGACTAGCGGGGTCAATGAGCAGTTCTTC.

The CDR3 loop is CAISESGGRDSYEQYF. The CDR3 region has the DNA TGTGCCATCAGTGAGTCCGGCGGGAGGGATTCCTACGAGCAGTACTTC. The rearrangement links TRBV10-3 to TRBJ2-7; 9 bases line up with TRBD2. The CDR3 runs to 16 residues. Germline V gene data show CDR1 as ENHRY and CDR2 as SYGVKD. The trim removed 0 bases at V and 1 base at J, leaving 4 bases unmatched.

This clone showed up just once. The chain employs TRBV9 and TRBJ1-3, with TRBD1 identical over 7 bases. Germline loops: CDR1 SGDLS, CDR2 YYNGEE. The junction had 22 bases not matched to a gene; V was cut back by 3 bases and J by 7 bases. The CDR3 has 19 amino acids. The CDR3 is CASSGWTGPPRVGGNTIYF. For the CDR3, the DNA is TGTGCCAGCAGCGGATGGACAGGCCCACCACGGGTCGGAGGTAACACCATATATTTT.

The gene calls are TRBV19 and TRBJ1-1; D is possibly TRBD1 (5 bases). This CDR3 has 12 amino acids. Trimming took off 6 bases at V and 7 bases at J, with 12 bases between the two ends. The germline V gene has CDR1 LNHDA and CDR2 SQIVND (reference sequence). The CDR3 bases are TGTGCCAGTAGCCGGGGCCAAATTGAAGCTTTCTTT. Its protein is CASSRGQIEAFF. The complete variable domain, with remaining parts taken from reference TRBV19 and TRBJ1-1, reads DGGITQSPKYLFRKEGQNVTLSCEQNLNHDAMYWYRQDPGQGLRLIYYSQIVNDFQKGDIAEGYSVSREKKESFPLTVTSAQKNPTAFYLCASSRGQIEAFFGQGTRLTVV.

The rearrangement uses TRBV5-1 and TRBJ2-1; 8 bases align to TRBD1. J was trimmed by 0 bases and V by 7 bases; bases with no gene match: 6. Germline V gene data show CDR1 as SGHRS and CDR2 as YFSETQ. The CDR3 extends over 15 amino acids. CDR3 sequence: CASLPGQGSYNEQFF. CDR3 sequence (DNA): TGCGCCAGCCTCCCAGGACAGGGCTCCTACAATGAGCAGTTCTTC.

The genes are TRBV23-1 and TRBJ2-4; TRBD2 is a possible D gene (6 bases). TRBV23-1 is an ORF; its function is uncertain. The CDR3 totals 14 residues. V was clipped by 4 bases and J by 3 bases, with 10 bases between them. The CDR3 is CASSLRGGKNIQYF. In DNA, the CDR3 is TGCGCCAGCAGTCTCCGGGGAGGCAAAAACATTCAGTACTTC.

The V call is TRBV28, the J call TRBJ2-4; TRBD1 agrees at 8 bases. Per the germline V gene, CDR1 is MDHEN and CDR2 is SYDVKM. After removal of 4 bases from V and 15 bases from J, the junction contained 5 bases not matched to a gene. The length of the CDR3 is 11 residues. In DNA form, the CDR3 reads TGTGCCAGCAGTTCGGACAGGGTGGTGTACTTC. Translation gives CASSSDRVVYF.

CDR3 loop: CASSEWGGYGYTF. In DNA, the CDR3 is TGTGCCAGCAGTGAGTGGGGGGGCTATGGCTACACCTTC. The chain combines TRBV6-1 with TRBJ1-2; D may be TRBD1 (5 bases). In germline, CDR1 is MNHNS, CDR2 SASEGT. Trimming shortened V by 3 bases and J by 4 bases, and 9 bases separated the two germline ends. The CDR3 has 13 residues.

The V call is TRBV6-1, the J call TRBJ1-1; tentative D call: TRBD1 (5 bases). Germline V gene data show CDR1 as MNHNS and CDR2 as SASEGT. The CDR3 is 14 amino acids. The V end lost 5 bases, the J end lost 1 base, and 11 bases lay between the germline ends. The CDR3 is CASSLYTGNTEAFF. In DNA form, the CDR3 reads TGTGCCAGCAGTCTTTATACAGGGAACACTGAAGCTTTCTTT.

The chain links TRBV6-1 to TRBJ2-5; D may be TRBD2 (7 bases). Germline CDR1 and CDR2: MNHNS and SASEGT. CDR3 length: 13 residues. V was pared by 8 bases and J by 1 base, with 11 bases between. The CDR3 DNA reads TGTGCCAGCCGGGGGGCCCTCCAAGAGACCCAGTACTTC. Its protein product is CASRGALQETQYF.

This chain uses TRBV19 with TRBJ1-3, with 8 nucleotides matching TRBD1. Germline V CDR1 and CDR2: LNHDA, SQIVND (reference sequence). Trimming at V came to 7 bases and at J to 0 bases, leaving 5 bases not matched to a gene. This CDR3 spans 15 amino acids. The CDR3 DNA sequence: TGTGCCAGTACCCCGGACAGGGTCTCTGGAAACACCATATATTTT. It codes for CASTPDRVSGNTIYF.

V and J are TRBV6-5 and TRBJ1-2; 8 nucleotides align to TRBD1. CDR3 length equals 14 residues. Germline CDR1 is MNHEY and CDR2 is SVGAGI. Trimming at V came to 0 bases and at J to 4 bases, leaving 1 base not matched to a gene. The CDR3 region is CASSYSRGPYGYTF. As DNA, the CDR3 is TGTGCCAGCAGTTACTCCAGGGGGCCCTATGGCTACACCTTC.

The rearrangement uses TRBV7-6 and TRBJ2-1, with D perhaps TRBD2 (5 bases). Per germline, CDR1 SGHVS and CDR2 FNYEAQ. This CDR3 is 13 amino acids long. Trimming removed 1 base at V and 8 bases at J, with 9 bases between. CDR3 amino acids: CASSLGLAYEQFF. The CDR3 DNA sequence: TGTGCCAGCAGCTTAGGGCTAGCTTATGAGCAGTTCTTC.

The chain is built from TRBV5-1 and TRBJ1-3, with unresolved D. Looked up from germline, CDR1 is SGHRS and CDR2 is YFSETQ. This CDR3 contains 14 residues. The V end lost 0 bases, the J end lost 2 bases, and 6 bases lay between the germline ends. CDR3 amino acids: CASSLGEAGNTIYF. The CDR3 DNA reads as TGCGCCAGCAGCTTGGGGGAGGCTGGAAACACCATATATTTT.

The rearrangement uses TRBV7-9 and TRBJ2-3; D is perhaps TRBD1 or TRBD2 (5 bases each). This CDR3 is built from 15 residues. In germline, CDR1 is SEHNR, CDR2 FQNEAQ (reference sequence). V was pared by 4 bases and J by 6 bases, with 17 bases between. CDR3 DNA sequence: TGTGCCAGCAGCTCGAGGGGTCTCCAGGCGGATACGCAGTATTTT. Its translation is CASSSRGLQADTQYF.

J is TRBJ1-4 and V is TRBV5-6; 8 bases fit TRBD1. Germline CDR1 and CDR2: SGHDT and YYEEEE. The trim removed 4 bases at V and 7 bases at J, leaving 6 bases unmatched. The length of the CDR3 is 14 residues. The CDR3 spells CASSPQGAGEKLFF. DNA for the CDR3: TGTGCCAGCAGCCCGCAGGGGGCCGGTGAAAAACTGTTTTTT.

The chain is built from TRBV7-2 and TRBJ1-2; 10 positions match TRBD1. The germline V gene encodes CDR1 SGHTA and CDR2 FQGNSA. The V segment lost 5 bases and the J segment 6 bases; nucleotides outside the gene matches: 9. The CDR3 length is 15 residues. DNA for the CDR3: TGTGCCAGCAGCAAATCCCCGGGACAGGGGAATGGCTACACCTTC. It encodes CASSKSPGQGNGYTF.

This clone was recorded a few times. This chain links TRBV5-1 with TRBJ2-7; a possible D gene is TRBD2 (6 bases). Looked up from germline, CDR1 is SGHRS and CDR2 is YFSETQ. There are 15 residues in the CDR3. The V end was cut by 3 bases, the J end by 5 bases, with 18 bases between. This chain's CDR3 is CASSSAAGSENEQYF. The CDR3 bases are TGCGCCAGCAGCTCAGCGGCGGGGTCTGAGAACGAGCAGTACTTC.

J is TRBJ2-2 and V is TRBV4-3, with D tentatively TRBD1 (6 bases). CDR3 length equals 14 residues. Germline values: CDR1 LGHNA, CDR2 YSLEER. The V end lost 5 bases, the J end lost 1 base, and 8 bases lay between the germline ends. In nucleotides, the CDR3 is TGCGCCAGCAGCGGGGGCCTGAACACCGGGGAGCTGTTTTTT. This codes for CASSGGLNTGELFF.

The V call is TRBV4-2, the J call TRBJ2-1; D not resolved. Trimming took 2 bases from V and 0 from J, leaving 14 bases between them. The V gene's germline CDR1 is LGHNA and CDR2 YNFKEQ. The CDR3 sequence is 17 residues long. CDR3 sequence reads: CASSQKPGDPSYNEQFF. The CDR3 nucleotides read TGTGCCAGCAGCCAAAAACCGGGCGACCCCTCCTACAATGAGCAGTTCTTC.

V is TRBV5-1 and J is TRBJ2-3; D is unclear. Germline CDR1 and CDR2: SGHRS and YFSETQ. This CDR3 is 15 amino acids long. V was pared by 3 bases and J by 0 bases, with 11 bases between. CDR3 coding DNA: TGCGCCAGCAGCTGGGGTTCGACTAGCACAGATACGCAGTATTTT. It specifies CASSWGSTSTDTQYF.

This clone was recorded a few times. The chain links TRBV5-1 to TRBJ2-2; the D is unclear. The germline V and J ends were trimmed by 3 bases and 7 bases, with 13 bases remaining between them. Per the germline V gene, CDR1 is SGHRS and CDR2 is YFSETQ. CDR3 length equals 14 residues. The CDR3 here is CASSSSRPGGELFF. The DNA for the CDR3 is TGCGCCAGCAGCTCCTCCCGACCAGGCGGGGAGCTGTTTTTT.

The CDR3: CASSHPGLGVYTQYF. The CDR3, as DNA: TGTGCCAGCAGTCATCCGGGACTAGGAGTGTATACGCAGTATTTT. The chain couples TRBV7-9 to TRBJ2-3; TRBD2 aligns across 8 bases. Germline V lookup: CDR1 SEHNR, CDR2 FQNEAQ (reference sequence). The V segment lost 6 bases and the J segment 7 bases; nucleotides outside the gene matches: 12. This CDR3 region has 15 residues.

The chain combines TRBV30 with TRBJ1-5, with 10 bases matching TRBD1. V lost 3 bases and J lost 5; bases outside the gene matches: 10. This CDR3 has 16 amino acids. CDR1 is GTSNPN, CDR2 SVGIG, per germline (reference sequence). In DNA, the CDR3 is TGTGCCTGGAGCCCCGAAAGGACAGGGGGTCATCAGCCCCAGCATTTT. It translates to CAWSPERTGGHQPQHF.

For the CDR3, the DNA is TGTGCCAGCAGCCAAGAAGCGACCCTGACAGGGCCGCCGCTGGGCTACACCTTC. Amino acids: CASSQEATLTGPPLGYTF. The chain couples TRBV14 to TRBJ1-2, with 7 positions matching TRBD1. The CDR3 consists of 18 residues. V gave up 0 bases and J gave up 8 bases; unmatched junction bases: 18. Per the germline V gene, CDR1 is SGHDN and CDR2 is FVKESK.

In its sample, this clone was seen once. The rearrangement links TRBV6-1 to TRBJ2-2, with 8 bases fitting TRBD1. The CDR3 loop spans 15 amino acids. Germline V CDR1 and CDR2: MNHNS, SASEGT. The ends lost 6 bases at V and 3 bases at J; junction bases unmatched: 6. DNA of the CDR3: TGTGCCAGCAGCCTACAGGGGGGCGACACCGGGGAGCTGTTTTTT. Encoded protein: CASSLQGGDTGELFF.

CDR3 nucleotide sequence: TGTGCCAGCAGTGAATGGTCGGGAGGGGGGACTGAAGCTTTCTTT. Protein: CASSEWSGGGTEAFF. The genes are TRBV25-1 and TRBJ1-1; the D gene is possibly TRBD1 (6 bases). Trimming removed 1 base from V and 5 bases from J, with 14 bases in between. Germline CDR1 and CDR2: MGHDK and SYGVNS. The CDR3 spans 15 residues.

The rearrangement uses TRBV30 and TRBJ1-1; D gene uncertain. Germline values: CDR1 GTSNPN, CDR2 SVGIG (reference sequence). The V gene lost 3 bases and the J gene lost 4 bases, with 15 bases spanning the gap. There are 14 residues in the CDR3. The CDR3 coding sequence is TGTGCCTGGAGACCTTCGATACGAGGCACTGAAGCTTTCTTT. It translates to CAWRPSIRGTEAFF.